The rows below give T cell receptor beta chains drawn from one sample of a study of cytomegalovirus exposure and HLA in healthy donors. The repertoire was sequenced with immunoSEQ multiplex PCR; TCRdb's copy has only in-frame clones and lacks some. The data contain fewer than 100,000 clones, approximately 78% of them singletons. The sample taken for sequencing was PBMCs. All receptors come from a male donor in good health and CMV-seropositive. CDR3s include the opening cysteine and the closing phenylalanine or tryptophan. D genes are given only for firm matches. Expanded clones are given a class, and other clones once, few, many or no size at all.

V gene,clone size,D gene,J gene,CDR3 protein,CDR3 DNA
TRBV5-6,few,TRBD1,TRBJ2-4,CASGDRVIDIQYF,TGTGCCAGCGGGGACAGGGTAATAGACATTCAGTACTTC
TRBV5-1,.,.,TRBJ1-3,CASSLGPTGAGNTIYF,TGCGCCAGCAGCTTGGGACCGACAGGAGCTGGAAACACCATATATTTT
TRBV11-2,.,.,TRBJ1-3,CASSLGATGNTIYF,TGTGCCAGCAGCTTAGGGGCTACTGGAAACACCATATATTTT
TRBV30,once,.,TRBJ1-5,CAWSNPRGGGNQPQHF,TGTGCCTGGAGTAACCCCCGGGGGGGAGGCAATCAGCCCCAGCATTTT
TRBV12-2,.,.,TRBJ1-2,CASRLTLDGEEGLKINTF,TGTGCAAGTCGCTTAACTCTCGACGGGGAGGAAGGCCTAAAGATCAACACCTTC
TRBV11-2,.,TRBD1,TRBJ1-2,CASSSNRGQYGYTF,TGTGCCAGCAGCTCGAACAGGGGACAGTATGGCTACACCTTC
TRBV29-1,.,TRBD1,TRBJ1-1,CSVGFQGGEAFF,TGCAGCGTCGGATTTCAGGGGGGAGAAGCTTTCTTT
TRBV19,.,TRBD1,TRBJ1-2,CASSMGTVDIFMDGYTF,TGTGCCAGTAGTATGGGGACAGTGGATATCTTTATGGATGGCTACACCTTC
TRBV19,.,TRBD1,TRBJ2-6,CASCYTPGQGTSGANVLTF,TGTGCCAGTTGCTACACACCGGGACAGGGAACCTCTGGGGCCAACGTCCTGACTTTC
TRBV11-2,.,TRBD2,TRBJ2-1,CASSLLAGTKLNEQFF,TGTGCCAGCAGCTTATTAGCCGGGACTAAATTAAATGAGCAGTTCTTC
TRBV28,.,TRBD1,TRBJ2-7,CASRYLDRDEQYF,TGTGCCAGCAGATATTTGGACAGGGACGAGCAGTACTTC
TRBV19,.,.,TRBJ2-2,CASSIDTSTGELFF,TGTGCCAGTAGTATAGATACAAGCACCGGGGAGCTGTTTTTT
TRBV6-5,.,.,TRBJ2-7,CASSPSLQVPWYF,TGTGCCAGCAGCCCCTCCTTACAGGTCCCCTGGTACTTC
TRBV27,.,TRBD1,TRBJ2-7,CASSVGQMSYEQYF,TGTGCCAGCAGTGTGGGACAGATGTCCTACGAGCAGTACTTC
TRBV27,few,TRBD1,TRBJ2-1,CASSSPGQGFNEQFF,TGTGCCAGCAGTTCCCCGGGACAGGGTTTTAATGAGCAGTTCTTC
TRBV19,.,.,TRBJ2-5,CASSERSGETQYF,TGTGCCAGTAGTGAGCGGTCGGGCGAGACCCAGTACTTC
TRBV18,.,.,TRBJ1-2,CASSPTAGYGYTF,TGTGCCAGCTCACCAACGGCAGGGTATGGCTACACCTTC
TRBV6-6,.,.,TRBJ2-5,CASSSQYQETQYF,TGTGCCAGCAGTTCTCAGTACCAAGAGACCCAGTACTTC
TRBV5-1,.,.,TRBJ1-1,CASNPTGNGWNTEAFF,TGCGCCAGCAATCCTACAGGGAATGGCTGGAACACTGAAGCTTTCTTT
TRBV30,.,.,TRBJ2-1,CAWSLVGGYNEQFF,TGTGCCTGGAGTCTAGTCGGAGGCTACAATGAGCAGTTCTTC
TRBV28,.,.,TRBJ2-6,CASSLRGSGANVLTF,TGTGCCAGCAGTTTACGAGGGTCTGGGGCCAACGTCCTGACTTTC
TRBV30,.,TRBD1,TRBJ1-6,CAWAGTAHSPLHF,TGTGCCTGGGCCGGGACAGCCCATTCACCCCTCCACTTT
TRBV4-1,.,.,TRBJ2-1,CASSQGTTFYEQFF,TGCGCCAGCAGCCAAGGGACTACATTCTATGAGCAGTTCTTC
TRBV4-1,.,.,TRBJ1-5,CASSQVQGSGGRQPQHF,TGCGCCAGCAGCCAAGTTCAGGGGTCGGGGGGCAGGCAGCCCCAGCATTTT
TRBV6-6,.,.,TRBJ1-4,CASSFQKNNEKLFF,TGTGCCAGCAGTTTCCAGAAGAATAATGAAAAACTGTTTTTT
TRBV18,.,.,TRBJ2-7,CASSAGSKGYEQYF,TGTGCCAGCTCTGCCGGGTCTAAAGGATACGAGCAGTACTTC
TRBV27,.,TRBD1,TRBJ1-6,CASSHGTGGRYDSPLHF,TGTGCCAGCAGTCACGGGACAGGGGGCCGATACGATTCACCCCTCCACTTT
TRBV9,.,TRBD1,TRBJ2-7,CASSVGTGYREQYF,TGTGCCAGCAGCGTAGGGACAGGGTATAGAGAGCAGTACTTC
TRBV9,.,TRBD2,TRBJ2-1,CASSVGLLAGDNEQFF,TGTGCCAGCAGCGTAGGACTACTAGCGGGAGACAATGAGCAGTTCTTC
TRBV28,.,.,TRBJ1-2,CASTFKVTYGYTF,TGTGCCAGCACCTTCAAAGTAACTTATGGCTACACCTTC
TRBV10-3,.,.,TRBJ2-1,CAISESQGKQFF,TGTGCCATCAGTGAGTCGCAGGGCAAGCAGTTCTTC
TRBV6-1,.,TRBD1,TRBJ1-2,CASSEGVARGFGYTF,TGTGCCAGCAGTGAAGGGGTGGCCAGGGGGTTTGGCTACACCTTC
TRBV6-5,.,TRBD2,TRBJ2-7,CASSPGTNNYEQYF,TGTGCCAGCAGTCCCGGGACTAATAACTACGAGCAGTACTTC
TRBV28,.,.,TRBJ1-2,CASSLFHGEANYGYTF,TGTGCCAGCAGTTTATTCCACGGGGAAGCTAACTATGGCTACACCTTC
TRBV6-6,.,TRBD2,TRBJ2-1,CASNQRGDYNEQFF,TGTGCCAGCAACCAGCGGGGAGACTACAATGAGCAGTTCTTC
TRBV28,few,TRBD1,TRBJ2-7,CASRPQGALYEQYF,TGTGCCAGCAGGCCACAGGGGGCCCTCTACGAGCAGTACTTC
TRBV28,.,TRBD1,TRBJ1-1,CASSFPSTGQGTEAFF,TGTGCCAGCAGTTTCCCTTCGACAGGGCAAGGGACTGAAGCTTTCTTT
TRBV6-1,few,TRBD1,TRBJ2-7,CATWDSGKFHEQYF,TGTGCCACTTGGGACAGTGGGAAGTTTCACGAGCAGTACTTC
TRBV5-1,.,TRBD1,TRBJ1-5,CASSLDRAANQPQHF,TGCGCCAGCAGCTTAGACAGGGCCGCCAATCAGCCCCAGCATTTT
TRBV27,few,.,TRBJ2-1,CASSTTESYNEQFF,TGTGCCAGCAGTACGACAGAGTCCTACAATGAGCAGTTCTTC
TRBV2,.,TRBD1,TRBJ2-7,CASSESPYRGYEQYF,TGTGCCAGCAGTGAATCCCCCTACAGGGGCTACGAGCAGTACTTC
TRBV1,.,.,TRBJ2-1,CTSSQDWVMVTFYNEQFF,TGCACCAGCAGCCAAGATTGGGTGATGGTGACTTTCTACAATGAGCAGTTCTTC
TRBV11-2,.,.,TRBJ2-1,CASSLGQALYGSYNEQFF,TGTGCCAGCAGCTTAGGACAGGCTCTCTACGGGTCCTACAATGAGCAGTTCTTC
TRBV28,.,TRBD2,TRBJ2-5,CASSLFPLAGATQYF,TGTGCCAGCAGTTTATTCCCCTTAGCGGGGGCGACCCAGTACTTC
TRBV6-5,few,.,TRBJ1-1,CASSYSGQFTEAFF,TGTGCCAGCAGTTACTCAGGACAGTTCACTGAAGCTTTCTTT
TRBV21-1,.,.,TRBJ2-2,CASSKIGGTGELFF,TGTGCCAGCAGCAAAATAGGGGGCACCGGGGAGCTGTTTTTT
TRBV29-1,.,TRBD1,TRBJ2-7,CSVGGTGQLSYEQYF,TGCAGCGTCGGCGGGACAGGCCAACTCTCCTACGAGCAGTACTTC
TRBV28,.,.,TRBJ1-5,CASSRTHQPQHF,TGTGCCAGCAGTCGCACACATCAGCCCCAGCATTTT
TRBV27,.,TRBD1,TRBJ1-2,CASSSEGQGNGYTF,TGTGCCAGCAGTTCCGAGGGACAGGGGAATGGCTACACCTTC
TRBV5-8,.,TRBD2,TRBJ2-3,CASSLAEAGVSDTQYF,TGTGCCAGCAGCTTGGCCGAGGCGGGAGTGTCAGATACGCAGTATTTT
TRBV5-1,few,.,TRBJ1-6,CASSLEAQGSSPLHF,TGCGCCAGCAGCTTGGAGGCGCAGGGCAGTTCACCCCTCCACTTT
TRBV5-6,.,.,TRBJ1-1,CASSTTLRNTEAFF,TGTGCCAGCAGCACTACACTAAGGAACACTGAAGCTTTCTTT
TRBV5-1,.,.,TRBJ2-3,CASSLRGVGTDTQYF,TGCGCCAGCAGCCTCAGGGGAGTTGGAACAGATACGCAGTATTTT
TRBV5-6,few,TRBD1,TRBJ2-7,CASSSTGQATYEQYF,TGTGCCAGCAGCTCGACGGGACAGGCCACCTACGAGCAGTACTTC